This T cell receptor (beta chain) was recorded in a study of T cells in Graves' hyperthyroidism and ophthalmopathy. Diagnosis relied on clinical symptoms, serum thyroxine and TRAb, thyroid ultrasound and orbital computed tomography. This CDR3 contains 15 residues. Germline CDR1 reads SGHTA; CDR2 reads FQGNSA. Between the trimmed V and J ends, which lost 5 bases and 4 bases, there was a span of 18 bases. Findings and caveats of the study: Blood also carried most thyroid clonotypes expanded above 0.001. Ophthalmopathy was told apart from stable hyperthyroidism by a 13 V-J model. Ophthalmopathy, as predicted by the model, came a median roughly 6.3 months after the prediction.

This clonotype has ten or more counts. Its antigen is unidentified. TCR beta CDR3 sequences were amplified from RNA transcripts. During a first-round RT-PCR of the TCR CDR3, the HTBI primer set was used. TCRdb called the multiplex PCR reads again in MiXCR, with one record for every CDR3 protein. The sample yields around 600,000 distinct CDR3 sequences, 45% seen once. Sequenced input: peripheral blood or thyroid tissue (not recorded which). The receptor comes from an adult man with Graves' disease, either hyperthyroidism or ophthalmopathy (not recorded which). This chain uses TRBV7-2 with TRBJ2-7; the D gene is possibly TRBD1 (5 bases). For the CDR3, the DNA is TGTGCCAGCAGCCTGGCGGACACCCCGTTGTACGAGCAGTACTTC. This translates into CASSLADTPLYEQYF.